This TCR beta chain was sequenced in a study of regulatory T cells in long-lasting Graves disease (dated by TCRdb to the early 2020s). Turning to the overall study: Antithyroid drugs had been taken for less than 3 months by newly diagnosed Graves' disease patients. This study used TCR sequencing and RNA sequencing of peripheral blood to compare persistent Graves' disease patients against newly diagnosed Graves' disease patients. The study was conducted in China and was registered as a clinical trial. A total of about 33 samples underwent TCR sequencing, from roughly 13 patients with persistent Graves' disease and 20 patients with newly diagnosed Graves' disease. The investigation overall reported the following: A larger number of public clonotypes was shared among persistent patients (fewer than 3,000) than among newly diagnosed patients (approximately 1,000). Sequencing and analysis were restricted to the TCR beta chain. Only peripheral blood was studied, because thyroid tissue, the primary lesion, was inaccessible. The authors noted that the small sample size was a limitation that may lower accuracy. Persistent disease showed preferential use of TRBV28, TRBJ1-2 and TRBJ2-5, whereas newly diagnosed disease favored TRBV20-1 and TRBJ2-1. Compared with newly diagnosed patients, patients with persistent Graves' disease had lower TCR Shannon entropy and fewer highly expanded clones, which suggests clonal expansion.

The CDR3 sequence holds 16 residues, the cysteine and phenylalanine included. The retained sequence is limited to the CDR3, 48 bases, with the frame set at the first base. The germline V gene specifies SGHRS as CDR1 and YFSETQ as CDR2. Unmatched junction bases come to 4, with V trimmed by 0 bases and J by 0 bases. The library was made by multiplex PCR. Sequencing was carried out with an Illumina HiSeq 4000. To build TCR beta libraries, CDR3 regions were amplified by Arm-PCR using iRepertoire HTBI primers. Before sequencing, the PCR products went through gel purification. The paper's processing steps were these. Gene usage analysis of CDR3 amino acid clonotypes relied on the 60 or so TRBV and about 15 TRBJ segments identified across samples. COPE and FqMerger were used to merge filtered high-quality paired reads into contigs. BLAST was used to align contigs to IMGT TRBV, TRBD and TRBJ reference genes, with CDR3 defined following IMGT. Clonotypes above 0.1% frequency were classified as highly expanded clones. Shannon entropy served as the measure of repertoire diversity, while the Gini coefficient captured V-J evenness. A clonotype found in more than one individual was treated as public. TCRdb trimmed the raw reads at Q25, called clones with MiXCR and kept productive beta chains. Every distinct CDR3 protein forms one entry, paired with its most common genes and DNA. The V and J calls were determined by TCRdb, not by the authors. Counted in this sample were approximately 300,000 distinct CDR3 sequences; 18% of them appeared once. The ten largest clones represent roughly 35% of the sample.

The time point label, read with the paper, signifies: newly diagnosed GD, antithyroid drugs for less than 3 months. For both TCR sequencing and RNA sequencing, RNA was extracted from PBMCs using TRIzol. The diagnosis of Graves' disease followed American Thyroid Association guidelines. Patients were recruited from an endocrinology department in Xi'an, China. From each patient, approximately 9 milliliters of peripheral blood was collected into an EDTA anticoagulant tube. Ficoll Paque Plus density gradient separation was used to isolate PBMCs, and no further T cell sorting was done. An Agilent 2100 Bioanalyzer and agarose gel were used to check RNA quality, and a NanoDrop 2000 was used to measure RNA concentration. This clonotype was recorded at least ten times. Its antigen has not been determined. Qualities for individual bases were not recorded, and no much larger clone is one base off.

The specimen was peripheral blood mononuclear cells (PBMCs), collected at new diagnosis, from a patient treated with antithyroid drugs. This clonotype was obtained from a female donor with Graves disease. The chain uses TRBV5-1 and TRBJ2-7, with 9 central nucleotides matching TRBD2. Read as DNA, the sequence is TGCGCCAGCAGCTTGGCCGGACTAGCGCACTCCTACGAGCAGTACTTC. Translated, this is CASSLAGLAHSYEQYF.